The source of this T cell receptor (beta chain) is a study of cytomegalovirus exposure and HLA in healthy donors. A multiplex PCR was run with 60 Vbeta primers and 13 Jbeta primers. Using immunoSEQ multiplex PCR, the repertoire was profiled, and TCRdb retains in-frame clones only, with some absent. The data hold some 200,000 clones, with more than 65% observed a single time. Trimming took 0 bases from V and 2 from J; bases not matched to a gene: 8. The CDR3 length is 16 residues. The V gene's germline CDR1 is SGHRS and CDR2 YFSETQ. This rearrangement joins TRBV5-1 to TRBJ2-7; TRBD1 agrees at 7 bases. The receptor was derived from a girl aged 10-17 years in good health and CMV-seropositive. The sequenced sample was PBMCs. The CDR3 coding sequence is TGCGCCAGCAGCTTGGGTATCGGGACAGCTACCTACGAGCAGTACTTC. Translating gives CASSLGIGTATYEQYF.